Presented here are 26 T cell receptor beta chains from one specimen sequenced in a study of T cells in Graves' hyperthyroidism and ophthalmopathy. Authors of the study amplified TCR beta CDR3 regions from RNA transcripts. The HTBI primer set served for first-round RT-PCR of the TCR CDR3. TCRdb reprocessed the multiplex PCR reads via MiXCR and lists one record per CDR3 protein. The sample holds hundreds of thousands of distinct CDR3 sequences, 15% to 19% seen once. Sequences were obtained from blood. Receptors were obtained from a woman aged 18-29 years with Graves' hyperthyroidism.

The V and J genes are TRBV27 and TRBJ2-4, with a tentative D call TRBD2 (6 bases). Germline CDR1 and CDR2: MNHEY and SMNVEV (reference sequence). CDR3 length: 15 residues. Trimming left V 5 bases short and J 13 bases short, with 24 bases between. This CDR3 reads CASSPWGGEERRQYF. For the CDR3, the DNA is TGTGCCAGCAGTCCCTGGGGCGGGGAAGAGAGAAGACAGTACTTC.

This clonotype has ten or more counts. This rearrangement joins TRBV28 to TRBJ1-2, with D hard to call. CDR3 size: 13 residues. Germline-derived CDR1 and CDR2 are MDHEN and SYDVKM. V lost 11 bases, J lost 7 bases, and 20 bases lay in between. The CDR3 is CAARAFGRSGYTF. The CDR3 coding sequence is TGTGCCGCGCGGGCCTTTGGGCGGTCTGGCTACACCTTC.

This clonotype was picked up a small number of times. The J gene is TRBJ1-1, the V gene TRBV5-4; D might be TRBD1 (6 bases). This CDR3 is built from 13 residues. V was shortened by 2 bases and J by 4 bases, with 9 bases between the two germline ends. Germline V lookup: CDR1 SGHNT, CDR2 YYREEE (reference sequence). This chain's CDR3 is CASSFIGGTEAFF. For the CDR3, the DNA is TGTGCCAGCAGCTTCATAGGGGGCACTGAAGCTTTCTTT. Combining the CDR3 with reference TRBV5-4 and TRBJ1-1 gives the whole variable domain ETGVTQSPTHLIKTRGQQVTLRCSSQSGHNTVSWYQQALGQGPQFIFQYYREEENGRGNFPPRFSGLQFPNYSSELNVNALELDDSALYLCASSFIGGTEAFFGQGTRLTVV.

This clonotype was picked up a small number of times. The chain links TRBV7-9 to TRBJ2-5, with D perhaps TRBD1 or TRBD2 (6 bases each). The CDR3 is made up of 20 amino acids. V lost 5 bases and J 0 bases, leaving 28 bases between the germline ends. Germline V CDR1 and CDR2: SEHNR, FQNEAQ (reference sequence). The CDR3 protein is CASSRGLSGDTRGNQETQYF. Written as DNA, the CDR3 is TGTGCCAGCAGCCGAGGGTTATCCGGGGACACACGGGGGAACCAAGAGACCCAGTACTTC.

This clonotype was counted a few times. The chain carries TRBV29-1 and TRBJ1-1, with D perhaps TRBD1 (5 bases). The CDR3 runs 13 residues. The V gene's germline CDR1 is SQVTM and CDR2 ANQGSEA. The ends were cut back, 3 bases at V and 1 base at J, with 9 bases in the middle. In nucleotides, the CDR3 is TGCAGCGTTGACGACAGCGAGAACACTGAAGCTTTCTTT. The encoded protein is CSVDDSENTEAFF.

This clonotype came up a few times. The chain employs TRBV19 and TRBJ2-3; no clear D gene. Germline CDR1 LNHDA, CDR2 SQIVND (reference sequence). V was trimmed by 7 bases and J by 2 bases, leaving 10 bases between them. This CDR3 has 13 residues. The CDR3 sequence: CASIGRHTDTQYF. For the CDR3, the DNA is TGTGCCAGTATAGGGCGGCACACAGATACGCAGTATTTT.

This clonotype was recorded many times. The chain is built from TRBV9 and TRBJ1-3; D call uncertain. This CDR3 region has 16 residues. Germline loops: CDR1 SGDLS, CDR2 YYNGEE. Deletions cut 0 bases from V and 2 bases from J, with 12 bases between. In nucleotides, the CDR3 is TGTGCCAGCAGCGTAGCTTCGGCAGGCCCTGGAAACACCATATATTTT. Translation gives CASSVASAGPGNTIYF.

This clonotype was observed at least ten times. The genes are TRBV19 and TRBJ1-1, with no clear D. Per the germline V gene, CDR1 is LNHDA and CDR2 is SQIVND (reference sequence). The CDR3 runs to 14 residues. V lost 3 bases and J 1 base, leaving 9 bases between the germline ends. The CDR3 spells CASSMRGENTEAFF. CDR3 coding DNA: TGTGCCAGTAGTATGCGGGGAGAGAACACTGAAGCTTTCTTT.

The rearrangement uses TRBV27 and TRBJ2-3; unclear D gene. Trimming pared 10 bases from V and 8 bases from J, leaving 13 bases between. This CDR3 region has 11 residues. Germline-derived CDR1 and CDR2 are MNHEY and SMNVEV (reference sequence). The CDR3 DNA reads as TGTGCCACCACATCATTGGGTACGCAGTATTTT. It specifies CATTSLGTQYF.

The chain has TRBV7-2 and TRBJ1-6; no clear D. The CDR3 runs 16 residues. Trimming stripped 8 bases from V and 3 bases from J, with 17 bases between. Per germline, CDR1 SGHTA and CDR2 FQGNSA. CDR3 sequence (DNA): TGTGCCAGCCGAAGAGTGGAAGGGAACTATAATTCACCCCTCCACTTT. It encodes CASRRVEGNYNSPLHF.

V is TRBV10-3 and J is TRBJ2-2; 8 nucleotides agree with TRBD2. V lost 7 bases, J lost 1 base, and 2 bases stayed unmatched. CDR3 length equals 14 residues. CDR1 is ENHRY, CDR2 SYGVKD, per germline. The CDR3 coding sequence is TGTGCCATCACAACTAGCGGGAACACCGGGGAGCTGTTTTTT. Encoded protein: CAITTSGNTGELFF.

A few counts support this clonotype. This chain links TRBV12-3 or TRBV12-4 with TRBJ1-3; D perhaps matches TRBD1 (5 bases). The CDR3 contains 14 residues. V was cut by 4 bases and J by 0 bases, with 7 bases left in between. This CDR3 reads CASSWGISGNTIYF. The CDR3 nucleotides read TGTGCCAGCAGTTGGGGGATCTCTGGAAACACCATATATTTT.

This clonotype was counted at least ten times. V is TRBV11-2 and J is TRBJ1-2; the D is unclear. Germline values: CDR1 SGHAT, CDR2 FQNNGV. The CDR3 covers 11 residues. V was pared by 5 bases and J by 8 bases, with 9 bases between. The chain's CDR3 is CASSLGRGYTF. The CDR3 coding sequence is TGTGCCAGCAGCCTAGGGAGAGGCTACACCTTC.

This clonotype has a count of ten or more. The chain joins TRBV3-1 to TRBJ1-1; TRBD1 agrees at 8 bases. V lost 6 bases and J lost 6; bases outside the gene matches: 9. Germline CDR1 and CDR2: LGHDT and YNNKEL (reference sequence). CDR3 length equals 14 residues. The CDR3 DNA follows: TGTGCCAGCAGGTTGGACAGGGCGGAGGCTGAAGCTTTCTTT. This encodes CASRLDRAEAEAFF.

In this sample, this clonotype turned up many times. V is TRBV10-3 and J is TRBJ1-2; a possible D gene is TRBD1 (6 bases). Germline V CDR1 and CDR2: ENHRY, SYGVKD. The CDR3 contains 12 residues. Trimming took 2 bases from V and 6 from J, leaving 7 bases between them. The CDR3 DNA sequence: TGTGCCATCAGTGAGAGGGGGAATGGCTACACCTTC. The encoded protein is CAISERGNGYTF.

This chain links TRBV19 with TRBJ2-1; D ambiguous. In germline, CDR1 is LNHDA, CDR2 SQIVND (reference sequence). Trimming pared 4 bases from V and 9 bases from J, leaving 7 bases between. The CDR3 has 11 amino acids. Here the CDR3 reads CASSRWGEQFF. The CDR3 nucleotides read TGTGCCAGTAGTAGATGGGGTGAGCAGTTCTTC.

This clonotype was detected many times. This chain uses TRBV12-3 or TRBV12-4 with TRBJ1-5; the match to TRBD1 covers 10 bases. The CDR3 totals 15 residues. The junction had 7 bases not matched to a gene; V was cut back by 6 bases and J by 5 bases. CDR3 sequence (DNA): TGTGCCAGCAGCCGGGGACAGGGGTTGGATCAGCCCCAGCATTTT. Protein: CASSRGQGLDQPQHF.

This clonotype came up many times. The chain uses TRBV7-2 and TRBJ2-7, with D possibly TRBD1 on 6 matching bases. V was pared by 5 bases and J by 1 base, with 12 bases between. CDR3 size: 14 residues. Germline lookup yields CDR1 SGHTA and CDR2 FQGNSA. The CDR3 region is CASSGRQVSYEQYF. The CDR3, as DNA: TGTGCCAGCAGCGGCCGACAGGTTTCCTACGAGCAGTACTTC.

This clonotype has more than one count but fewer than ten. V gene TRBV28 combines with J gene TRBJ1-2; D is unclear. Germline V lookup: CDR1 MDHEN, CDR2 SYDVKM. V shed 3 bases and J shed 2 bases, with 13 bases lying between them. This CDR3 spans 15 amino acids. The CDR3 protein is CASSFPFGLNYGYTF. CDR3 coding DNA: TGTGCCAGCAGTTTCCCCTTCGGGCTAAACTATGGCTACACCTTC.

This clonotype has only a few counts. The chain couples TRBV4-1 to TRBJ2-1, with D hard to call. CDR1 is MGHRA and CDR2 is YSYEKL in the germline V gene. The length of the CDR3 is 12 residues. Trimming took 2 bases from V and 8 from J, leaving 7 bases between them. The CDR3: CASSQIFDEQFF. CDR3 nucleotides: TGCGCCAGCAGCCAAATTTTCGATGAGCAGTTCTTC.

In regard to this clonotype: The CDR3 does not close with the conserved phenylalanine or tryptophan, likely indicating a read error. This sequence joins TRBV24-1 and TRBJ2-3, with 16 bases fitting TRBD2. The germline CDR1 and CDR2 sequences are KGHDR and SFDVKD. This CDR3 is built from 17 residues. V gave up 4 bases and J gave up 3 bases; unmatched junction bases: 3. CDR3 in amino acids: CATSDWGLAGGTDTQYS. CDR3 in DNA: TGTGCCACCAGTGACTGGGGACTAGCGGGAGGGACAGATACGCAGTATTCT.

The V gene is TRBV28, the J gene TRBJ2-1; D remains ambiguous. Germline CDR1 and CDR2: MDHEN and SYDVKM. This CDR3 spans 13 amino acids. Trimming took off 6 bases at V and 7 bases at J, with 13 bases between the two ends. CDR3 loop: CASSAWWQNEQFF. Here the CDR3 DNA reads TGTGCCAGCAGCGCGTGGTGGCAGAATGAGCAGTTCTTC.

This clonotype was counted many times. V is TRBV7-2 and J is TRBJ2-3; D might be TRBD1 (5 bases). Germline assignment: CDR1 SGHTA and CDR2 FQGNSA. The V gene lost 3 bases and the J gene lost 2 bases, with 9 bases spanning the gap. This CDR3 has 14 residues. The CDR3 sequence: CASSLDIITDTQYF. CDR3 DNA sequence: TGTGCCAGCAGCTTGGACATAATCACAGATACGCAGTATTTT.

This clonotype was seen at least ten times. An end of the junction differs from the germline gene, which may be a read error. This sequence joins TRBV5-1 and TRBJ2-3, with 8 bases identical to TRBD1. The germline V gene has CDR1 SGHRS and CDR2 YFSETQ. This CDR3 region has 14 residues. Here the CDR3 reads CASSLGQGAGTQYF. DNA of the CDR3: TGCGCTAGCAGCTTGGGTCAGGGGGCAGGCACGCAGTATTTT.

This clonotype appeared a few times. This rearrangement joins TRBV18 to TRBJ2-1; D not resolved. Germline V lookup: CDR1 KGHSH, CDR2 LQKENI. This CDR3 has 17 residues. V lost 4 bases, J lost 5 bases, and 21 bases lay in between. The CDR3 DNA follows: TGTGCCAGCTCACGAGAAGTCTCCCCTAGGCTCCACAATGAGCAGTTCTTC. Translation gives CASSREVSPRLHNEQFF.

This clonotype was recorded many times. The genes are TRBV6-2 or TRBV6-3 and TRBJ2-5, with a tentative D call TRBD1 (5 bases). CDR3 length: 13 amino acids. V was trimmed by 2 bases and J by 3 bases, leaving 7 bases between them. Germline V gives CDR1 MNHEY, CDR2 SVGEGT. In nucleotides, the CDR3 is TGTGCCAGCAGTTACGTGACAGAAGAGACCCAGTACTTC. Protein product: CASSYVTEETQYF.